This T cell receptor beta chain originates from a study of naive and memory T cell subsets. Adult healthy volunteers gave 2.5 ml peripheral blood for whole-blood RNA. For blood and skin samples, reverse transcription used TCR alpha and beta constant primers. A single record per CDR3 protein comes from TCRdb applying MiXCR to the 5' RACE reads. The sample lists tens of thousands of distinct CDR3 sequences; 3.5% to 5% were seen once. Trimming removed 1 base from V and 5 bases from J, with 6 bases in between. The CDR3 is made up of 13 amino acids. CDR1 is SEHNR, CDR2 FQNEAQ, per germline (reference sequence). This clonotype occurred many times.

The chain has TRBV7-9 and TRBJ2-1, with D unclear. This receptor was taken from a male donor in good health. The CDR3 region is CASSLVSDNEQFF. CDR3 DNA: TGTGCCAGCAGCTTAGTATCCGACAATGAGCAGTTCTTC. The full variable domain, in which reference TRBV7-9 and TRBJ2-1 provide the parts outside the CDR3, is DTGVSQNPRHKITKRGQNVTFRCDPISEHNRLYWYRQTLGQGPEFLTYFQNEAQLEKSRLLSDRFSAERPKGSFSTLEIQRTEQGDSAMYLCASSLVSDNEQFFGPGTRLTVL.